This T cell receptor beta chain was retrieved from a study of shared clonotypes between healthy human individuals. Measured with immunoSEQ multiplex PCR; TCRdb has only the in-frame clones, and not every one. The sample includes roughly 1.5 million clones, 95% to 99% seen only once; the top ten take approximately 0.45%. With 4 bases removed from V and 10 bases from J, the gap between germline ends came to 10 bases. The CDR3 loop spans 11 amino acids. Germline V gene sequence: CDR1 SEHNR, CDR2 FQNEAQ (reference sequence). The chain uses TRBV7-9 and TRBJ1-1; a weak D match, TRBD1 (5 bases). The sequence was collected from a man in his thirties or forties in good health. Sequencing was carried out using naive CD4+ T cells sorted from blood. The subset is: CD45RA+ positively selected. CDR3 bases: TGTGCCAGCAGCTCGACAGTTTCAGCTTTCTTT. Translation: CASSSTVSAFF.